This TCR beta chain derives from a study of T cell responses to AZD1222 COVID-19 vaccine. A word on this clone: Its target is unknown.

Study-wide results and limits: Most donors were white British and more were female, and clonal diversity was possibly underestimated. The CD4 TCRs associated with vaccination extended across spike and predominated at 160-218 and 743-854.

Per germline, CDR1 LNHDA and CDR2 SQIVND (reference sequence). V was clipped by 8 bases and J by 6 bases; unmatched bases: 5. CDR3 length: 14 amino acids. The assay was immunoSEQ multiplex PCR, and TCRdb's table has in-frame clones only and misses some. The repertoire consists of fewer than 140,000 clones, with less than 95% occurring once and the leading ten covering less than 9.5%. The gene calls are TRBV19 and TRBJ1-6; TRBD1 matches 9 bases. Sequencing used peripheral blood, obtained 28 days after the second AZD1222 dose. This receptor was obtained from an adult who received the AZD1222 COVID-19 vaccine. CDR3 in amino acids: CASGGQGINSPLHF. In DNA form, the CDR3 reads TGTGCCAGTGGAGGACAGGGGATTAATTCACCCCTCCACTTT.